The present entry profiles one T cell receptor (beta chain) with its context. Its antigen is not identified. The CDR3 loop spans 11 amino acids. Germline V gene data show CDR1 as MNHEY and CDR2 as SVGAGI. Trimming stripped 6 bases from V and 7 bases from J, with 9 bases between. This record comes from a study of shared clonotypes between healthy human individuals. Study-wide background: Donor composition was a couple of women and three men, aged 18 to 49. Study-wide results and caveats: Generation probabilities were higher for clonotypes shared across all four sorted-subset donors than for unshared ones. Specimens sampled were limited to blood, with tissue repertoires likely differing.

The split of CD4+ cells yielded CD45RA+ naive and CD45RA-negative memory subsets. Produced via immunoSEQ multiplex PCR; TCRdb's table is partial and in-frame only. The data contain over a million clones, 70% to 80% of them singletons. The sample was memory CD4+ T cells sorted from blood. Subset specified: CD45RA-negative fraction. The clonotype originates from a man aged 18 to 29 in good health. The gene calls are TRBV6-5 and TRBJ2-5; a weak D match, TRBD1 (5 bases). The CDR3 DNA reads TGTGCCAGCAGCCTCCAGGGGACCCAGTACTTC. It translates to CASSLQGTQYF.